This T cell receptor (beta chain) is from a study of shared clonotypes between healthy human individuals. Sequenced by immunoSEQ multiplex PCR; TCRdb stores in-frame clones only, minus some. The sample comprises about 2 million clones, about 95% of which are singletons, and 0.95% to 1.5% rests with the top ten. The V segment lost 5 bases and the J segment 2 bases; nucleotides outside the gene matches: 5. This CDR3 is 14 amino acids long. Germline V lookup: CDR1 MGHDK, CDR2 SYGVNS. Naive CD8 populations comprised CD45RO-negative cells positively selected for CCR7, excluding terminally differentiated effector memory CD45RA+ cells.

The chain carries TRBV25-1 and TRBJ2-7; 8 positions agree with TRBD2. The clonotype comes from a man aged 18 to 29 in good health. The sequencing input was naive CD8+ T cells sorted from blood. In nucleotides, the CDR3 is TGTGCCAGCAGTATCAGCGGGGGAACCTACGAGCAGTACTTC. This translates into CASSISGGTYEQYF.